This TCR beta chain stems from a study of T-cell reconstitution after alpha-beta-depleted transplantation in children. General observations from the study: Hyperexpanded clones declined; after one year, newly produced T cells mostly supplied diversity. The study traced high day-60 TCRbeta diversity in some patients to surviving recipient T cells and thymic progenitors. Several hundred rapidly expanded clones from non-depleted graft cells reportedly supplied alpha-beta T cells about two months post-transplant.

This CDR3 spans 14 amino acids. V lost 0 bases, J lost 9 bases, and 13 bases lay in between. CDR1 is SGDLS and CDR2 is YYNGEE in the germline V gene. Library preparation (for TCRbeta) was performed with unique molecular identifiers. TCRdb reprocessed the PCR reads with MiXCR, giving one entry per CDR3 protein. The table records around 580,000 distinct CDR3 sequences, 25% to 30% of them present only once. This clonotype was picked up a small number of times. Its antigen is still unknown. The V call is TRBV9, the J call TRBJ2-1; D is unclear. Sequences were derived from PBMCs, sampled before TCRalphabeta/CD19-depleted stem cell transplant. This TCR came from a boy younger than two with Wiskott-Aldrich syndrome, due to receive a stem cell transplant. The CDR3 DNA sequence: TGTGCCAGCAGCGTAGATTTGGCAGTTGCTGAGCAGTTCTTC. This translates into CASSVDLAVAEQFF.